The following is a TCR beta chain sequence with its context. Its cognate antigen is unknown. The sample originates from a study of shared clonotypes between healthy human individuals. CDR1 is MNHNY and CDR2 is SVGAGI in the germline V gene (reference sequence). V gave up 0 bases and J gave up 0 bases, with 5 bases separating them. The CDR3 totals 14 residues. Study-level points and caveats: Naive CD4 clonotypes overlapped across several donors at approximately 5.3%.

Researchers partitioned CD4+ cells into CD45RA+ naive and CD45RA-negative memory subsets. Assay: immunoSEQ multiplex PCR; the TCRdb copy retains only in-frame clones and omits some. Among about 1.5 million clones listed, under 99% were seen once. The receptor comes from a man under 40 in good health. This chain connects TRBV6-6 to TRBJ1-1; no firm D call. Specimen: naive CD4+ T cells sorted from blood. Indicated subset: CD45RA+ positively selected. CDR3 nucleotides: TGTGCCAGCAGTTACTCGTTCGTGAACACTGAAGCTTTCTTT. This gives the protein CASSYSFVNTEAFF.